This TCR beta chain was recovered during a study of cytomegalovirus exposure and HLA in healthy donors. Findings and caveats of the study: Accurate prediction of HLA-A and HLA-B alleles (for most subjects) was reportedly achieved from TCR beta sequences.

In the case of this clone: No antigen is known for it.

PCR amplification relied on 60 Vbeta primers (plus 13 Jbeta primers). TCRdb's copy holds only in-frame clones and misses some; the assay was immunoSEQ multiplex PCR. The sample records approximately 240,000 clones, 77% being singletons. CDR3 size: 16 residues. The germline V gene has CDR1 SGHNT and CDR2 YYREEE (reference sequence). The V gene lost 1 base and the J gene lost 7 bases, with 15 bases spanning the gap. Sequencing was performed on PBMCs. This clonotype originated in a woman aged 60-75 years in good health and CMV-seropositive. The genes are TRBV5-4 and TRBJ1-6, with D possibly being TRBD1 (6 bases). The CDR3 nucleotides read TGTGCCAGCAGCTTGTGGGGTAGGGGGAAAAATTCACCCCTCCACTTT. Amino acid sequence: CASSLWGRGKNSPLHF.